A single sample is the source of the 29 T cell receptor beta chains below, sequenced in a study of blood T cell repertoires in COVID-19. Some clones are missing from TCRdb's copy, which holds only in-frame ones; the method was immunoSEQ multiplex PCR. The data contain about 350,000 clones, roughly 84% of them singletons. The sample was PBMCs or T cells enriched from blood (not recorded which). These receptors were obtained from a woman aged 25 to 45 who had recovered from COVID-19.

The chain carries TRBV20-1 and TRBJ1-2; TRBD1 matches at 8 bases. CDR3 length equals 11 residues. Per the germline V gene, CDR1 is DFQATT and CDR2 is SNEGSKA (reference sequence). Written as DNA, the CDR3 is TGCATCGGCTCGACAGGGGATGGCTACACCTTC. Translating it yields CIGSTGDGYTF.

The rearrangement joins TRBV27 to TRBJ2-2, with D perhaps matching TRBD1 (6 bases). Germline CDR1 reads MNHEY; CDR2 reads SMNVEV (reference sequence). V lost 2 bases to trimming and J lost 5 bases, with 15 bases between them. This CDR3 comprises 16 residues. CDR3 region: CASSLNTGTGTGELFF. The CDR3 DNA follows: TGTGCCAGCAGTTTAAATACAGGGACGGGGACCGGGGAGCTGTTTTTT.

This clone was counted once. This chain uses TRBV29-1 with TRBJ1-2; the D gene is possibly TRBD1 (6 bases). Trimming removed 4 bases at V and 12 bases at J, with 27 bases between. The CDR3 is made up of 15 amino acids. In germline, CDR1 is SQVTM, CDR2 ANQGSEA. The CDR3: CSVVPNSQGTNWNTF. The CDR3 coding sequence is TGCAGCGTTGTACCGAATTCACAGGGTACAAATTGGAACACCTTC.

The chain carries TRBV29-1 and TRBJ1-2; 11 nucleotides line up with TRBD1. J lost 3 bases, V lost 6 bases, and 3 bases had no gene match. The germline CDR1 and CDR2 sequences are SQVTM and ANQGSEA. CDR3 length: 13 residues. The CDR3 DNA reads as TGCAGCGTCGGACAGGGGGCGGACTATGGCTACACCTTC. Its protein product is CSVGQGADYGYTF.

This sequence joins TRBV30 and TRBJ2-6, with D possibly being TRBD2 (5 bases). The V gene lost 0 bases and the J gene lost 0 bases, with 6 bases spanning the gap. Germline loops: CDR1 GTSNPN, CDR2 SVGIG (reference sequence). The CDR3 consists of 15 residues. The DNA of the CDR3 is TGTGCCTGGAGTGTACTAGGCTCTGGGGCCAACGTCCTGACTTTC. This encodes CAWSVLGSGANVLTF.

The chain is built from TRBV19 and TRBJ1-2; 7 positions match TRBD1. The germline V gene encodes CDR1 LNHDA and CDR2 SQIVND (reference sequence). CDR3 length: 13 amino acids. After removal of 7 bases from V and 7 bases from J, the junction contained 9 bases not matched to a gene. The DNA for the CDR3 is TGTGCCAGTACGTATAGGGGGCATGGTGGCTACACCTTC. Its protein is CASTYRGHGGYTF. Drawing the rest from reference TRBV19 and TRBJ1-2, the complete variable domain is DGGITQSPKYLFRKEGQNVTLSCEQNLNHDAMYWYRQDPGQGLRLIYYSQIVNDFQKGDIAEGYSVSREKKESFPLTVTSAQKNPTAFYLCASTYRGHGGYTFGSGTRLTVV.

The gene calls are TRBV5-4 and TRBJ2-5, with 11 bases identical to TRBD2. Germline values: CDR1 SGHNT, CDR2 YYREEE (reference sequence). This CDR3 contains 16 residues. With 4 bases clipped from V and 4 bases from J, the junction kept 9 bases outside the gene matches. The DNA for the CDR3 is TGTGCCAGCAGCCCGGGAGTAGCGGGAGGGCCAGAGACCCAGTACTTC. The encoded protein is CASSPGVAGGPETQYF.

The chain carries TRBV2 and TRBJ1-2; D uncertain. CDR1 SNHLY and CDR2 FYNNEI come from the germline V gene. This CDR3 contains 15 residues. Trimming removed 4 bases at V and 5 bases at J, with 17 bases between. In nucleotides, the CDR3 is TGTGCCAGCAGTGCGGGAGGGTCCCTTGGTTATGGCTACACCTTC. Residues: CASSAGGSLGYGYTF.

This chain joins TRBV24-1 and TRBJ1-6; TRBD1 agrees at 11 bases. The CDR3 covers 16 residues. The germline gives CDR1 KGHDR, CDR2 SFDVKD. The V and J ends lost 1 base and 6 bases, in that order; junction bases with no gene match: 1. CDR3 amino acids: CATSDFGQGANSPLHF. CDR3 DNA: TGTGCCACCAGTGATTTCGGACAGGGGGCTAATTCACCCCTCCACTTT.

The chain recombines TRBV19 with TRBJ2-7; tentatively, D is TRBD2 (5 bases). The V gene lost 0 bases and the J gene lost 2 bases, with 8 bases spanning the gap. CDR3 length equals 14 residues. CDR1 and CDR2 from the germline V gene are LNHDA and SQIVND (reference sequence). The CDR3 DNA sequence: TGTGCCAGTAGTATAGATGGGGAGACCTACGAGCAGTACTTC. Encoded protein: CASSIDGETYEQYF. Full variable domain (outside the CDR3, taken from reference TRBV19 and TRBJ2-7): DGGITQSPKYLFRKEGQNVTLSCEQNLNHDAMYWYRQDPGQGLRLIYYSQIVNDFQKGDIAEGYSVSREKKESFPLTVTSAQKNPTAFYLCASSIDGETYEQYFGPGTRLTVT.

CDR3 DNA: TGTGCCTGGCTTAAGATAAAGACAGGCAAAATGAATAATTGGAGCAATCAGCCCCAGCATTTT. It codes for CAWLKIKTGKMNNWSNQPQHF. The chain links TRBV30 to TRBJ1-5; TRBD1 is a possible D gene (6 bases). Germline CDR1 is GTSNPN and CDR2 is SVGIG (reference sequence). Trimming took 5 bases from V and 1 from J, leaving 33 bases between them. This CDR3 is built from 21 residues.

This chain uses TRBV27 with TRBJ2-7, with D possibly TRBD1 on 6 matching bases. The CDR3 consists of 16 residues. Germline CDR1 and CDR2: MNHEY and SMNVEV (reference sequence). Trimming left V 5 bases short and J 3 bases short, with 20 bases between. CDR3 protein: CASSHLKPGHGYEQYF. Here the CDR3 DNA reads TGTGCCAGCAGTCACCTCAAACCGGGACACGGCTACGAGCAGTACTTC.

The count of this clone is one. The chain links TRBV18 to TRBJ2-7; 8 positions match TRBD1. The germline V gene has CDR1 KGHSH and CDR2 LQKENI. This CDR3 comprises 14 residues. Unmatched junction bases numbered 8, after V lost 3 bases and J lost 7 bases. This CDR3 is CASSPRGLPSEQYF. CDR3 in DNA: TGTGCCAGCTCACCCAGGGGGCTCCCTTCTGAGCAGTACTTC.

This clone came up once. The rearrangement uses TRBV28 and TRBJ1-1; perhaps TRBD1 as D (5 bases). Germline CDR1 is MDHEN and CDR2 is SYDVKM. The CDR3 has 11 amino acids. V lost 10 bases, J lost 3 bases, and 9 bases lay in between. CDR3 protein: CATSTDTEAFF. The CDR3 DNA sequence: TGTGCCACTTCGACAGACACTGAAGCTTTCTTT. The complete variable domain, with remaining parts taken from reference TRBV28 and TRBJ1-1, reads DVKVTQSSRYLVKRTGEKVFLECVQDMDHENMFWYRQDPGLGLRLIYFSYDVKMKEKGDIPEGYSVSREKKERFSLILESASTNQTSMYLCATSTDTEAFFGQGTRLTVV.

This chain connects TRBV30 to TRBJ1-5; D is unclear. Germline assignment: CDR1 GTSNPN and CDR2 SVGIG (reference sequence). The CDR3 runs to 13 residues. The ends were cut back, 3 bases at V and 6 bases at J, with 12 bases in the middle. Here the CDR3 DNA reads TGTGCCTGGAGAGGCGTAGCGGGTCAGCCCCAGCATTTT. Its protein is CAWRGVAGQPQHF.

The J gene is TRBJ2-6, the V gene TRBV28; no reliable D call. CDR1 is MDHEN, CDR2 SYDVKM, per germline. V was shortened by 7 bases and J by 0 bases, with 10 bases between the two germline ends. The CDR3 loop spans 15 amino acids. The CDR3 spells CASNPGSSGANVLTF. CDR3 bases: TGTGCCAGCAACCCAGGAAGCTCTGGGGCCAACGTCCTGACTTTC.

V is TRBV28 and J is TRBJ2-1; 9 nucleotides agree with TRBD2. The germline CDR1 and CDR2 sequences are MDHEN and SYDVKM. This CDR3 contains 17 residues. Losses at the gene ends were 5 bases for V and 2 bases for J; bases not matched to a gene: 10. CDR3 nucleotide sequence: TGTGCCAGCAGTCCTTCTCGGACTAGCGAGCCCTACAATGAGCAGTTCTTC. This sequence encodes CASSPSRTSEPYNEQFF.

The CDR3: CASSQGSGATATFF. CDR3 nucleotides: TGTGCCAGCAGCCAAGGGTCAGGGGCCACCGCGACTTTCTTT. This chain links TRBV6-4 with TRBJ1-1; the D gene is possibly TRBD1 (6 bases). Trimming shortened V by 6 bases and J by 12 bases, and 23 bases separated the two germline ends. CDR1 is MRHNA, CDR2 SNTAGT, per germline. The CDR3 totals 14 residues.

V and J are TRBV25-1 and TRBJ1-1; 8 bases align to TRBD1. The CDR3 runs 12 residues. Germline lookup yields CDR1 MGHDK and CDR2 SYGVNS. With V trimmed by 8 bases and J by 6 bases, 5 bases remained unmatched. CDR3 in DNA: TGTGCCAGCGGTCAGGGGGCTGCTGAAGCTTTCTTT. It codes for CASGQGAAEAFF.

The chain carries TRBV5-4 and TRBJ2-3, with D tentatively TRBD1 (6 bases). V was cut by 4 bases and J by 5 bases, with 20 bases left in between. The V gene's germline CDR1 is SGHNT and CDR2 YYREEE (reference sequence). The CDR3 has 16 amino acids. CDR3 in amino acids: CASSTQTQGVRDTQYF. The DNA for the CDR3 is TGTGCCAGCAGCACACAAACACAGGGAGTTAGAGATACGCAGTATTTT.

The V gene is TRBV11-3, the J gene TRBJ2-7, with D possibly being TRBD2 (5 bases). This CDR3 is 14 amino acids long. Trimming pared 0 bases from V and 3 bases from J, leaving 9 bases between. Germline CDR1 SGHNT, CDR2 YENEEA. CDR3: CASSLEGGNYEQYF. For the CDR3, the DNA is TGTGCCAGCAGCTTAGAAGGAGGTAACTACGAGCAGTACTTC.

CDR3 nucleotide sequence: TGTGCCAGTAGTATTGGAGAGACAGGGTGGGAGACCCAGTACTTC. Translated, it gives CASSIGETGWETQYF. This chain connects TRBV19 to TRBJ2-5; TRBD1 agrees at 7 bases. After removal of 3 bases from V and 5 bases from J, the junction contained 9 bases not matched to a gene. Looked up from germline, CDR1 is LNHDA and CDR2 is SQIVND (reference sequence). The CDR3 is 15 amino acids.

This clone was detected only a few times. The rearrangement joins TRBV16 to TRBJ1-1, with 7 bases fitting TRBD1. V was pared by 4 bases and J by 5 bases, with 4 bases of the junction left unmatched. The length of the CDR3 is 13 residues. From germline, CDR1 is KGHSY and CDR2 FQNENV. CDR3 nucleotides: TGTGCCAGCAGCCTGACAGGGTTAACTGAAGCTTTCTTT. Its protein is CASSLTGLTEAFF.

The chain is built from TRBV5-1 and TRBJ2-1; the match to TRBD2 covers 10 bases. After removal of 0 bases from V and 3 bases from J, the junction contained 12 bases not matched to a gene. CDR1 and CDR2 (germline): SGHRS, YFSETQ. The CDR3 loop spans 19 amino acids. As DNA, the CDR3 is TGCGCCAGCAGCTTGGGCCTAGCGGGAGTGGGGGTTGTCTACAATGAGCAGTTCTTC. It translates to CASSLGLAGVGVVYNEQFF.

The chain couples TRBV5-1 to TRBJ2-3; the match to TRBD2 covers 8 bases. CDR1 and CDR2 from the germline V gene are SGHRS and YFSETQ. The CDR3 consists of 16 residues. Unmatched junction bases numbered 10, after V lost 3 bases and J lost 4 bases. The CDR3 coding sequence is TGCGCCAGCAGCTCCCCCAGCCGGGAGGGTTCAGATACGCAGTATTTT. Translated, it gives CASSSPSREGSDTQYF.

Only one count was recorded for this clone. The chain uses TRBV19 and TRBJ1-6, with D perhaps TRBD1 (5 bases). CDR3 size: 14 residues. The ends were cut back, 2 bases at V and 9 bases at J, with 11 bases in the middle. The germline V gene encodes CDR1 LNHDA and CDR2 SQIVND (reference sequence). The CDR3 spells CASSIRGAGSPLHF. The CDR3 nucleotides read TGTGCCAGTAGTATAAGGGGCGCAGGTTCACCCCTCCACTTT.

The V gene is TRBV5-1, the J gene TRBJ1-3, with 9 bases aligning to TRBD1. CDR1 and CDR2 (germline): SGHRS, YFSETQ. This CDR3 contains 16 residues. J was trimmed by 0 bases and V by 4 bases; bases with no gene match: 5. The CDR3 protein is CASSVGQGSSGNTIYF. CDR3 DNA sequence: TGCGCCAGCAGCGTGGGACAGGGAAGCTCTGGAAACACCATATATTTT.

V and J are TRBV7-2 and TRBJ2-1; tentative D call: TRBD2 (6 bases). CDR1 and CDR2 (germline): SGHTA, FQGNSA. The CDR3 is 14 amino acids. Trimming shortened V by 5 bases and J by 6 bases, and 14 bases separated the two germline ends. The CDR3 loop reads CASSQWTKGNEQFF. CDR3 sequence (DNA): TGTGCCAGCAGCCAATGGACTAAGGGCAATGAGCAGTTCTTC.

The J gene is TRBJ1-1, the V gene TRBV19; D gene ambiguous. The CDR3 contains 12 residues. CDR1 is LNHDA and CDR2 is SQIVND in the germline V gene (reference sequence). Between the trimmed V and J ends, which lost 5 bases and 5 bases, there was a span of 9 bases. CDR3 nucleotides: TGTGCCAGTAGTCTTCCGGGGACTGAAGCTTTCTTT. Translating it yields CASSLPGTEAFF.